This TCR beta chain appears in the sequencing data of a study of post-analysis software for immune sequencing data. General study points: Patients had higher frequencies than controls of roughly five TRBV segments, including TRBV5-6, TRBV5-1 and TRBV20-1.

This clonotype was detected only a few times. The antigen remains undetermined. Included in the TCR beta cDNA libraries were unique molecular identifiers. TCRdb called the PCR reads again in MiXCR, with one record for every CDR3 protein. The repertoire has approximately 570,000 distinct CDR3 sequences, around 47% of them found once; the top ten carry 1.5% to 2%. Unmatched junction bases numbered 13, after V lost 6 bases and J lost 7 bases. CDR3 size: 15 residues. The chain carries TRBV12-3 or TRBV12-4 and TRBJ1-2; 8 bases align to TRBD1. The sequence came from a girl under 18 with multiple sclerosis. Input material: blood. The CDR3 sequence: CASSRGQGALGGYTF. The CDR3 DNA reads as TGTGCCAGCAGCCGCGGCCAGGGGGCTTTGGGTGGCTACACCTTC.